The text below deals with one TCR beta chain. In the source study's methods: Nucleated cell counts were estimated from reference gene primer amplification. TCRdb's copy holds only in-frame clones and misses some; the assay was immunoSEQ multiplex PCR. The D gene and trimming were derived from the DNA, and the V and J assignments and clone size from that table. The table includes about half a million clones, approximately 89% detected once. During active infection, Seattle patients enrolled and were then monitored through disease. The data were obtained in a study of blood T cell repertoires in COVID-19. With 4 bases clipped from V and 5 bases from J, the junction kept 2 bases outside the gene matches. CDR1 LNHDA and CDR2 SQIVND come from the germline V gene (reference sequence). This CDR3 is built from 13 residues.

The sequence derives from a man aged 18 to 29 with COVID-19, enrolled during active disease. The rearrangement uses TRBV19 and TRBJ2-5; 9 positions match TRBD2. Source material: peripheral blood. CDR3 DNA: TGTGCCAGTAGTAGCGGGGGGGCTGAGACCCAGTACTTC. Its translation is CASSSGGAETQYF.